Following are 32 T cell receptor beta chains from one sample sequenced in a study of CD8+ T cells in alopecia areata. Sequencing templates came from extracted RNA that was reverse transcribed into cDNA. The assay was immunoSEQ multiplex PCR, and TCRdb's table has in-frame clones only and misses some. The sample gives 65,000 to 95,000 clones, 51% of which show up once; just over 5.5% is in the top ten. Sample: NKG2D-high CD8+ T cells sorted from blood. All receptors come from a human donor with alopecia areata.

The chain carries TRBV2 and TRBJ2-3, with 11 bases aligning to TRBD2. The CDR3 has 16 amino acids. Germline CDR1 SNHLY, CDR2 FYNNEI. V gave up 5 bases and J gave up 3 bases; unmatched junction bases: 7. For the CDR3, the DNA is TGTGCCAGCAGTTCCCCTAGCGGGGGGACTACAGATACGCAGTATTTT. It codes for CASSSPSGGTTDTQYF.

This chain joins TRBV29-1 and TRBJ2-5; D gene unclear. The end of the DNA is better explained by TRBJ2-7, so the J call may be wrong. Germline lookup yields CDR1 SQVTM and CDR2 ANQGSEA. CDR3 length: 12 residues. The CDR3 reads CSGRTGPYEQYF. The CDR3 nucleotides read TGCAGCGGCCGTACGGGTCCCTACGAGCAGTACTTC.

This chain uses TRBV4-1 with TRBJ2-1; D is possibly TRBD1 or TRBD2 (5 bases each). Germline V gene lookup returns CDR1 MGHRA and CDR2 YSYEKL. CDR3 size: 13 residues. The V gene lost 1 base and the J gene lost 9 bases, with 10 bases spanning the gap. CDR3 loop: CASSQARAGEQFF. CDR3 nucleotide sequence: TGCGCCAGCAGCCAAGCCAGGGCGGGTGAGCAGTTCTTC.

The CDR3 loop is CASSLREGYEQYF. Here the CDR3 DNA reads TGTGCCAGCAGTTTACGGGAGGGCTACGAGCAGTACTTC. This chain joins TRBV28 and TRBJ2-7; TRBD2 agrees at 8 bases. V shed 2 bases, J shed 3 bases, and the junction held 0 bases outside the gene matches. Germline values: CDR1 MDHEN, CDR2 SYDVKM. This CDR3 contains 13 residues.

Remarks on this clone: The identical CDR3 is also encoded by other nucleotide sequences in the sample. The genes are TRBV9 and TRBJ2-6; D is ambiguous. The CDR3 extends over 13 amino acids. The germline CDR1 and CDR2 sequences are SGDLS and YYNGEE. Trimming removed 3 bases from V and 0 bases from J, with 1 base in between. CDR3 sequence: CASSASGANVLTF. CDR3 in DNA: TGTGCCAGCAGCGCCTCTGGGGCCAACGTCCTGACTTTC. The full variable domain, rest sourced from reference TRBV9 and TRBJ2-6, is DSGVTQTPKHLITATGQRVTLRCSPRSGDLSVYWYQQSLDQGLQFLIQYYNGEERAKGNILERFSAQQFPDLHSELNLSSLELGDSALYFCASSASGANVLTFGAGSRLTVL.

This chain joins TRBV28 and TRBJ2-5, with a tentative D call TRBD1 (6 bases). This CDR3 is 16 amino acids long. Trimming cost V 10 bases and J 3 bases, with 24 bases left between them. Germline CDR1 and CDR2: MDHEN and SYDVKM. The CDR3 DNA is TGTGCCACTCCATTTTTTCAGGGGCGAAGTAAAGAGACCCAGTACTTC. It specifies CATPFFQGRSKETQYF.

This sequence joins TRBV10-2 and TRBJ2-1, with a possible D match to TRBD2 (6 bases). Trimming pared 7 bases from V and 4 bases from J, leaving 14 bases between. Germline CDR1 WSHSY, CDR2 SAAADI. The CDR3 consists of 14 residues. The DNA for the CDR3 is TGCGCCAGCAAGGATAGCGGATTTTACAATGAGCAGTTCTTC. Protein product: CASKDSGFYNEQFF.

The gene calls are TRBV5-4 and TRBJ2-5; 8 bases align to TRBD2. Germline V lookup: CDR1 SGHNT, CDR2 YYREEE (reference sequence). This CDR3 has 15 amino acids. V shed 5 bases and J 3 bases; nucleotides not matched to a gene: 9. For the CDR3, the DNA is TGTGCCAGCAGGCGGGAACTAGCGGCTGAAGAGACCCAGTACTTC. This encodes CASRRELAAEETQYF.

The CDR3 region is CASNKRGVNEQYF. CDR3 bases: TGTGCCAGCAACAAGCGGGGGGTTAACGAGCAGTACTTC. V is TRBV9 and J is TRBJ2-7, with 9 bases matching TRBD2. This CDR3 has 13 residues. Germline assignment: CDR1 SGDLS and CDR2 YYNGEE. Trimming took 6 bases from V and 5 from J; bases not matched to a gene: 6.

The chain uses TRBV30 and TRBJ2-3, with D possibly being TRBD2 (5 bases). Trimming cost V 1 base and J 9 bases, with 17 bases left between them. Germline-derived CDR1 and CDR2 are GTSNPN and SVGIG (reference sequence). The CDR3 is made up of 14 amino acids. The CDR3 spells CAWSAGLYQSTQYF. The CDR3 DNA is TGTGCCTGGAGTGCGGGATTATACCAGTCCACGCAGTATTTT.

The chain is built from TRBV23-1 and TRBJ2-7; possibly TRBD1 or TRBD2 for D (5 bases each). TRBV23-1 is given ORF status, its function remaining uncertain. V was trimmed by 3 bases and J by 3 bases, leaving 15 bases between them. CDR3 length: 15 residues. CDR3 bases: TGCGCCAGCAGTCATTGGGGACCGACGATCTACGAGCAGTACTTC. It is translated as CASSHWGPTIYEQYF.

In the case of this clone: The identical CDR3 is also encoded by other nucleotide sequences in the sample. CDR3 nucleotides: TGTGCCAGCAGCCCCACAGGGTACGAGCAGTACTTC. This encodes CASSPTGYEQYF. The chain employs TRBV11-2 and TRBJ2-7; weak D call: TRBD1 (6 bases). The CDR3 spans 12 residues. V was clipped by 5 bases and J by 4 bases, with 9 bases between them. Germline V gene lookup returns CDR1 SGHAT and CDR2 FQNNGV.

In this sample, this clone turned up a few times. The genes are TRBV4-1 and TRBJ2-7; D gene unclear. This CDR3 region has 15 residues. Germline lookup yields CDR1 MGHRA and CDR2 YSYEKL. V was shortened by 0 bases and J by 6 bases, with 15 bases between the two germline ends. In DNA, the CDR3 is TGCGCCAGCAGCCAAGATAGTGCGACGCAGCGCGAGCAGTACTTC. Its protein product is CASSQDSATQREQYF.

The rearrangement uses TRBV25-1 and TRBJ2-7; no clear D gene. The V end lost 7 bases, the J end lost 7 bases, and 20 bases lay between the germline ends. Germline V lookup: CDR1 MGHDK, CDR2 SYGVNS. This CDR3 contains 14 residues. In nucleotides, the CDR3 is TGTGCCAGCACTACATACGGTGGTCCCGGGGAGCAGTACTTC. This translates into CASTTYGGPGEQYF.

In this sample, this clone turned up a few times. This sequence joins TRBV29-1 and TRBJ1-1; D is undetermined. Between the trimmed V and J ends, which lost 6 bases and 10 bases, there was a span of 15 bases. CDR3 length: 11 residues. Germline loops: CDR1 SQVTM, CDR2 ANQGSEA. The CDR3 DNA reads as TGCAGCGTCGTACTACAAGCAAGAGCTTTCTTT. It specifies CSVVLQARAFF.

The rearrangement joins TRBV28 to TRBJ2-5; TRBD1 matches 12 bases. The CDR3 consists of 15 residues. Losses at the gene ends were 6 bases for V and 4 bases for J; bases not matched to a gene: 6. The germline gives CDR1 MDHEN, CDR2 SYDVKM. The CDR3 is CASSLGQGAGETQYF. The CDR3 DNA sequence: TGTGCCAGCAGCCTGGGACAGGGGGCAGGAGAGACCCAGTACTTC.

The genes are TRBV29-1 and TRBJ1-5, with no clear D. V was pared by 2 bases and J by 2 bases, with 7 bases between. Germline V CDR1 and CDR2: SQVTM, ANQGSEA. This CDR3 comprises 13 residues. Here the CDR3 DNA reads TGCAGCGTTGAAACTGGGCGCAATCAGCCCCAGCATTTT. It specifies CSVETGRNQPQHF.

This clone has a single count. The chain links TRBV6-6 to TRBJ1-5; D gene ambiguous. CDR1 is MNHNY, CDR2 SVGAGI, per germline (reference sequence). CDR3 length equals 13 residues. V was shortened by 4 bases and J by 8 bases, with 12 bases between the two germline ends. The CDR3 sequence: CASSSNPKEPQHF. CDR3 DNA sequence: TGTGCCAGCAGTTCCAACCCCAAGGAGCCCCAGCATTTT.

This clone was recorded only once. The V and J genes are TRBV4-1 and TRBJ2-5; D unresolved. The V gene lost 0 bases and the J gene lost 3 bases, with 20 bases spanning the gap. This CDR3 contains 18 residues. Germline values: CDR1 MGHRA, CDR2 YSYEKL. Here the CDR3 reads CASSQEDPRSGGEETQYF. The CDR3 region has the DNA TGCGCCAGCAGCCAAGAGGACCCCAGGTCAGGTGGGGAAGAGACCCAGTACTTC.

The V call is TRBV21-1, the J call TRBJ2-1; the tabulated D call, TRBD2, remains unverified against the DNA. TRBV21-1 is deemed a pseudogene. The CDR3 sequence is 15 residues long. CDR3 residues: CASSRERGAYNEQFF. The CDR3 region has the DNA TGTGCCAGCAGCAGGGAGCGGGGGGCCTACAATGAGCAGTTCTTC.

The rearrangement joins TRBV18 to TRBJ2-5, with a tentative D call TRBD1 (6 bases). The CDR3 loop spans 14 amino acids. V was pared by 3 bases and J by 2 bases, with 10 bases between. CDR1 KGHSH and CDR2 LQKENI come from the germline V gene. The CDR3 sequence is CASSPGQTQETQYF. As DNA, the CDR3 is TGTGCCAGCTCACCCGGACAGACTCAAGAGACCCAGTACTTC.

This clone was seen only once. This chain joins TRBV6-1 and TRBJ2-5, with TRBD2 as a possible D gene (6 bases). The ends were cut back, 6 bases at V and 3 bases at J, with 17 bases in the middle. This CDR3 has 15 amino acids. Per the germline V gene, CDR1 is MNHNS and CDR2 is SASEGT. This CDR3 is CASSRVSGEKETQYF. CDR3 in DNA: TGTGCCAGCAGCCGTGTATCGGGGGAGAAAGAGACCCAGTACTTC.

This sequence joins TRBV2 and TRBJ2-1; D gene ambiguous. V lost 4 bases to trimming and J lost 9 bases, with 10 bases between them. The CDR3 is 12 residues long. Looked up from germline, CDR1 is SNHLY and CDR2 is FYNNEI. CDR3 loop: CASSGGPGEQFF. The DNA of the CDR3 is TGTGCCAGCAGTGGGGGTCCCGGTGAGCAGTTCTTC.

This rearrangement joins TRBV7-2 to TRBJ2-5; tentative D call: TRBD2 (6 bases). Trimming pared 1 base from V and 5 bases from J, leaving 11 bases between. The germline V gene encodes CDR1 SGHTA and CDR2 FQGNSA. There are 14 residues in the CDR3. CDR3 coding DNA: TGTGCCAGCAGCTTAGTTGGCGGGATGGAGACCCAGTACTTC. Translated, it gives CASSLVGGMETQYF.

The rearrangement links TRBV27 to TRBJ2-7, with 8 bases lining up with TRBD1. Germline loops: CDR1 MNHEY, CDR2 SMNVEV (reference sequence). Trimming removed 2 bases from V and 6 bases from J; junction bases left unmatched: 3. This CDR3 contains 13 residues. In DNA form, the CDR3 reads TGTGCCAGCAGTTTAGGACAGGGATTCGAGCAGTACTTC. As protein: CASSLGQGFEQYF.

The genes are TRBV25-1 and TRBJ2-7; 7 bases match TRBD1. The CDR3 sequence is 12 residues long. The junction had 6 bases not matched to a gene; V was cut back by 10 bases and J by 3 bases. Germline CDR1 and CDR2: MGHDK and SYGVNS. The CDR3, as DNA: TGTGCCACCGCCGGGACAGACTACGAGCAGTACTTC. Translated, it gives CATAGTDYEQYF.

This clone was observed a few times. This chain connects TRBV4-1 to TRBJ2-5, with D perhaps TRBD1 (5 bases). The CDR3 loop spans 16 amino acids. Germline V lookup: CDR1 MGHRA, CDR2 YSYEKL. The V end lost 0 bases, the J end lost 5 bases, and 16 bases lay between the germline ends. CDR3 in amino acids: CASSQEFGRDAETQYF. The CDR3 DNA reads as TGCGCCAGCAGCCAAGAATTTGGCAGGGATGCGGAGACCCAGTACTTC.

The V call is TRBV29-1, the J call TRBJ2-7; D is ambiguous. V lost 7 bases and J 2 bases, leaving 12 bases between the germline ends. The CDR3 loop spans 12 amino acids. Germline CDR1 SQVTM, CDR2 ANQGSEA. Written as DNA, the CDR3 is TGCAGCGCGCGGACGGAAGCCTACGAGCAGTACTTC. Translation gives CSARTEAYEQYF.

The V and J genes are TRBV10-1 and TRBJ2-7; 9 positions agree with TRBD2. There are 14 residues in the CDR3. With 6 bases clipped from V and 2 bases from J, the junction kept 5 bases outside the gene matches. CDR1 WNHNN and CDR2 SYGVQD come from the germline V gene (reference sequence). CDR3 region: CASRGASGAYEQYF. The CDR3 DNA reads TGCGCCAGCAGGGGGGCTAGCGGGGCCTACGAGCAGTACTTC.

This rearrangement joins TRBV28 to TRBJ2-5, with D perhaps matching TRBD2 (7 bases). CDR1 and CDR2 (germline): MDHEN, SYDVKM. The CDR3 is 15 residues long. V was clipped by 6 bases and J by 5 bases, with 19 bases between them. In nucleotides, the CDR3 is TGTGCCAGCAGGGGGAGGGGGTCCGGAGGGGAGACCCAGTACTTC. Amino acids: CASRGRGSGGETQYF.

The V and J genes are TRBV4-1 and TRBJ1-1, with D perhaps matching TRBD1 (5 bases). From germline, CDR1 is MGHRA and CDR2 YSYEKL. The germline V and J ends were trimmed by 0 bases and 6 bases, with 8 bases remaining between them. The CDR3 contains 13 residues. CDR3 region: CASSQEWGAEAFF. The CDR3, as DNA: TGCGCCAGCAGCCAAGAGTGGGGCGCTGAAGCTTTCTTT.

The chain has TRBV2 and TRBJ2-7, with unresolved D. The CDR3 loop spans 12 amino acids. V gave up 6 bases and J gave up 5 bases, with 11 bases separating them. Germline values: CDR1 SNHLY, CDR2 FYNNEI. Here the CDR3 reads CASRPWTDEQYF. CDR3 DNA sequence: TGTGCCAGCAGGCCCTGGACGGACGAGCAGTACTTC.